These 18 T cell receptor beta chains were sequenced from one sample in a study of T-cell memory formation after mild COVID-19. TCRdb redid the calling of the 5' RACE reads with MiXCR, one entry per CDR3 protein. The sample lists about 210,000 distinct CDR3 sequences; about 10% were seen once. Material for sequencing was PBMCs or a T cell subset sorted from them (not recorded which). These receptors came from a man aged 18 to 29 who had mild COVID-19 (a few samples of this study predate the infection). Cell type and time point are not known.

The table lists this clonotype with a few counts. J is TRBJ2-5 and V is TRBV10-2; a weak D match, TRBD2 (6 bases). CDR3 length: 15 residues. Between the trimmed V and J ends, which lost 4 bases and 4 bases, there was a span of 16 bases. Germline V gene sequence: CDR1 WSHSY, CDR2 SAAADI. The CDR3 loop reads CASSVDGGAPETQYF. DNA of the CDR3: TGCGCCAGCAGTGTTGACGGGGGAGCACCAGAGACCCAGTACTTC.

This clonotype appeared a few times. This chain connects TRBV4-2 to TRBJ2-1; the D gene is possibly TRBD1 (5 bases). The CDR3 consists of 15 residues. Between the trimmed V and J ends, which lost 3 bases and 9 bases, there was a span of 18 bases. Germline V gene lookup returns CDR1 LGHNA and CDR2 YNFKEQ. CDR3 in DNA: TGTGCCAGCAGCCAGGGTGGGGCCGTCGGTGGTGAGCAGTTCTTC. The encoded protein is CASSQGGAVGGEQFF.

The sample holds many counts of this clonotype. The rearrangement joins TRBV29-1 to TRBJ1-1, with a tentative D call TRBD1 (6 bases). This CDR3 comprises 12 residues. Germline V gene sequence: CDR1 SQVTM, CDR2 ANQGSEA. Trimming removed 4 bases at V and 0 bases at J, with 6 bases between. The CDR3, as DNA: TGCAGCGTTGGGACAGTGAACACTGAAGCTTTCTTT. Translating it yields CSVGTVNTEAFF.

J is TRBJ2-1 and V is TRBV7-7, with D possibly matching TRBD1 (5 bases). The CDR3 covers 13 residues. Trimming left V 6 bases short and J 8 bases short, with 14 bases between. Germline values: CDR1 SSHAT, CDR2 FNYEAQ (reference sequence). This CDR3 is CASSLNLGDEQFF. DNA of the CDR3: TGTGCCAGCAGTTTAAATCTAGGGGATGAGCAGTTCTTC.

The chain recombines TRBV19 with TRBJ1-2; 11 nucleotides align to TRBD1. The CDR3 has 15 amino acids. The V segment lost 3 bases and the J segment 4 bases; nucleotides outside the gene matches: 4. Germline V gives CDR1 LNHDA, CDR2 SQIVND (reference sequence). CDR3 residues: CASSIRTGGVYGYTF. CDR3 DNA: TGTGCCAGTAGTATCCGGACAGGGGGCGTCTATGGCTACACCTTC.

The rearrangement uses TRBV7-9 and TRBJ2-3; no clear D gene. Germline V CDR1 and CDR2: SEHNR, FQNEAQ (reference sequence). The CDR3 is 13 residues long. V lost 5 bases and J 13 bases, leaving 19 bases between the germline ends. CDR3 sequence: CASSPDPDVAKYF. The CDR3 DNA is TGTGCCAGCAGCCCCGACCCGGATGTAGCCAAGTATTTT.

This sequence joins TRBV12-3 or TRBV12-4 and TRBJ2-7, with D perhaps matching TRBD2 (5 bases). The CDR3 spans 15 residues. The V gene lost 1 base and the J gene lost 2 bases, with 12 bases spanning the gap. Here the CDR3 DNA reads TGTGCCAGCAGTTTAGAGGCGGGCAGTACCTACGAGCAGTACTTC. Protein: CASSLEAGSTYEQYF.

This clonotype turned up a few times. The CDR3 is CSAMGRGYSNQPQHF. The DNA of the CDR3 is TGCAGTGCCATGGGCAGGGGATATAGCAATCAGCCCCAGCATTTT. This sequence joins TRBV20-1 and TRBJ1-5, with D tentatively TRBD1 (6 bases). The V and J ends lost 6 bases and 0 bases respectively, with 15 bases between them. Germline V lookup: CDR1 DFQATT, CDR2 SNEGSKA (reference sequence). This CDR3 has 15 residues.

The CDR3: CASSPGRRGANVLTF. The CDR3 DNA reads as TGTGCCAGCAGCCCCGGGAGACGAGGGGCCAACGTCCTGACTTTC. This chain joins TRBV5-6 and TRBJ2-6; D is perhaps TRBD2 (6 bases). The CDR3 is 15 amino acids. V was clipped by 4 bases and J by 4 bases, with 12 bases between them. CDR1 is SGHDT, CDR2 YYEEEE, per germline.

There are a few counts of this clonotype. The chain recombines TRBV7-9 with TRBJ2-1; 16 bases are shared with TRBD2. J was trimmed by 1 base and V by 6 bases; bases with no gene match: 9. The germline V gene has CDR1 SEHNR and CDR2 FQNEAQ (reference sequence). This CDR3 region has 19 residues. The CDR3 DNA follows: TGTGCCAGCAGACCACGTGGGACTAGCGGGGGGGCTTCCTACAATGAGCAGTTCTTC. Amino acid sequence: CASRPRGTSGGASYNEQFF.

This clonotype was detected a few times. The chain combines TRBV12-3 or TRBV12-4 with TRBJ2-7; 7 positions agree with TRBD1. Trimming at V came to 3 bases and at J to 4 bases, leaving 12 bases not matched to a gene. The CDR3 runs to 16 residues. CDR3 loop: CASSFKTGTGRYEQYF. The CDR3 DNA sequence: TGTGCCAGCAGTTTCAAGACAGGGACGGGTCGATACGAGCAGTACTTC.

In its sample, this clonotype was seen many times. The rearrangement joins TRBV12-3 or TRBV12-4 to TRBJ2-1, with 7 bases that match TRBD1. This CDR3 comprises 12 residues. The V gene end was trimmed by 8 bases and the J gene end by 9 bases; junction bases not matched to a gene: 7. CDR3 DNA: TGTGCCAGCCACCGGGACAGTGGTGAGCAGTTCTTC. Translation: CASHRDSGEQFF.

The chain employs TRBV27 and TRBJ1-5, with 9 positions matching TRBD1. The germline gives CDR1 MNHEY, CDR2 SMNVEV (reference sequence). The CDR3 is 14 residues long. V trimming: 5 bases; J trimming: 5 bases; junction bases outside the gene matches: 4. The CDR3 DNA follows: TGTGCCAGCAGTCGGGACAGGGCTTATCAGCCCCAGCATTTT. Amino acids: CASSRDRAYQPQHF.

This chain links TRBV6-6 with TRBJ1-1; a possible D gene is TRBD1 (5 bases). V shed 2 bases and J shed 7 bases, with 17 bases lying between them. CDR3 length: 15 amino acids. The germline CDR1 and CDR2 sequences are MNHNY and SVGAGI (reference sequence). The CDR3 here is CASSYRTGRAHEAFF. DNA of the CDR3: TGTGCCAGCAGTTACCGGACTGGCAGGGCCCATGAAGCTTTCTTT.

The J gene is TRBJ2-1, the V gene TRBV7-3; D is possibly TRBD1 (5 bases). There are 14 residues in the CDR3. Trimming removed 5 bases at V and 0 bases at J, with 8 bases between. Germline CDR1 SGHTA, CDR2 FQGTGA. This chain's CDR3 is CASSRQTSYNEQFF. As DNA, the CDR3 is TGTGCCAGCAGCAGACAGACCTCCTACAATGAGCAGTTCTTC.

The chain employs TRBV12-3 or TRBV12-4 and TRBJ1-2; 7 bases match TRBD1. The trim removed 5 bases at V and 1 base at J, leaving 7 bases unmatched. The CDR3 runs 15 residues. The CDR3 bases are TGTGCCAGCAGTCCCCGGGACAGCGGTAACTATGGCTACACCTTC. This encodes CASSPRDSGNYGYTF.

This clonotype was seen many times. The rearrangement links TRBV13 to TRBJ1-6; no firm D call. Germline CDR1 is PRHDT and CDR2 is FYEKMQ (reference sequence). This CDR3 contains 15 residues. V dropped 6 bases and J dropped 0 bases, with 9 bases sitting between them. The CDR3 region is CASRTGSSYNSPLHF. CDR3 sequence (DNA): TGTGCCAGCAGAACGGGAAGCTCCTATAATTCACCCCTCCACTTT.

This clonotype was counted between two and nine times. The chain carries TRBV4-3 and TRBJ1-2; D remains ambiguous. The germline gives CDR1 LGHNA, CDR2 YSLEER. CDR3 length equals 17 residues. Trimming shortened V by 0 bases and J by 4 bases, and 18 bases separated the two germline ends. In DNA, the CDR3 is TGCGCCAGCAGCCAAGATCCGCCGGGCCTGTCCTCCTATGGCTACACCTTC. This gives the protein CASSQDPPGLSSYGYTF.